A single sample gave rise to the 15 T cell receptor beta chains below, sequenced in a study of cytomegalovirus exposure and HLA in healthy donors. Measured with immunoSEQ multiplex PCR; TCRdb has only the in-frame clones, and not every one. The sample lists roughly 90,000 clones, 85% occurring once. The sequencing sample was made of PBMCs. The origin of the receptors is a man between 18 and 35 years old in good health and CMV-seropositive.

The chain has TRBV29-1 and TRBJ2-1; 7 bases line up with TRBD2. Germline loops: CDR1 SQVTM, CDR2 ANQGSEA. V gave up 0 bases and J gave up 8 bases; unmatched junction bases: 13. This CDR3 spans 16 amino acids. This CDR3 is CSVEDLRGGRTDEQFF. DNA of the CDR3: TGCAGCGTTGAAGATCTTCGGGGCGGGAGAACGGATGAGCAGTTCTTC.

This chain connects TRBV30 to TRBJ1-4; D call uncertain. Germline V lookup: CDR1 GTSNPN, CDR2 SVGIG (reference sequence). Trimming shortened V by 2 bases and J by 5 bases, and 15 bases separated the two germline ends. The CDR3 is made up of 15 amino acids. CDR3 amino acids: CAWSPYSGINEKLFF. In DNA, the CDR3 is TGTGCCTGGAGTCCTTACTCCGGGATCAATGAAAAACTGTTTTTT.

The chain employs TRBV5-1 and TRBJ1-2; 9 positions match TRBD1. Per the germline V gene, CDR1 is SGHRS and CDR2 is YFSETQ. Trimming cost V 4 bases and J 4 bases; bases outside gene matches: 8. The CDR3 sequence is 15 residues long. CDR3 DNA: TGCGCCAGCAGCACCCGACAGGGGGTGAGCTATGGCTACACCTTC. Translated: CASSTRQGVSYGYTF.

The sample holds many counts of this clone. V is TRBV5-4 and J is TRBJ2-3; D is ambiguous. Trimming stripped 4 bases from V and 1 base from J, with 10 bases between. The CDR3 has 14 residues. From germline, CDR1 is SGHNT and CDR2 YYREEE (reference sequence). The CDR3 sequence is CASSPLLGTDTQYF. The DNA of the CDR3 is TGTGCCAGCAGCCCACTACTGGGCACAGATACGCAGTATTTT.

V usage is TRBV5-4 and J usage is TRBJ1-1; 10 nucleotides align to TRBD1. Germline V gives CDR1 SGHNT, CDR2 YYREEE (reference sequence). V gave up 0 bases and J gave up 5 bases; unmatched junction bases: 1. The CDR3 loop spans 14 amino acids. CDR3 sequence reads: CASSLGQGATEAFF. DNA of the CDR3: TGTGCCAGCAGCTTGGGACAGGGGGCGACTGAAGCTTTCTTT.

This sequence joins TRBV7-3 and TRBJ2-3; 11 nucleotides match TRBD2. The CDR3 has 19 residues. With V trimmed by 1 base and J by 0 bases, 9 bases remained unmatched. Germline CDR1 is SGHTA and CDR2 is FQGTGA. The CDR3 here is CASSLNLSGRGSSTDTQYF. CDR3 in DNA: TGTGCCAGCAGCTTAAACCTTAGCGGGAGGGGATCTAGCACAGATACGCAGTATTTT.

This chain connects TRBV28 to TRBJ2-3; no clear D. Germline V gene lookup returns CDR1 MDHEN and CDR2 SYDVKM. V dropped 3 bases and J dropped 3 bases, with 7 bases sitting between them. The CDR3 has 13 amino acids. In DNA form, the CDR3 reads TGTGCCAGCAGTTTTTCAGGAACAGATACGCAGTATTTT. Protein product: CASSFSGTDTQYF.

The CDR3, as DNA: TGTGCCAGCAGCTTACAGGGGGCGCGGGGCTACACCTTC. This encodes CASSLQGARGYTF. The genes are TRBV11-2 and TRBJ1-2, with 8 nucleotides matching TRBD1. Germline CDR1 SGHAT, CDR2 FQNNGV. After removal of 2 bases from V and 8 bases from J, the junction contained 4 bases not matched to a gene. CDR3 length: 13 amino acids.

The genes are TRBV6-1 and TRBJ2-7; D is unresolved. V was pared by 8 bases and J by 0 bases, with 8 bases between. Germline-derived CDR1 and CDR2 are MNHNS and SASEGT. The CDR3 covers 12 residues. The CDR3 here is CASAIPSYEQYF. CDR3 nucleotides: TGTGCCAGCGCGATCCCCTCCTACGAGCAGTACTTC.

On this clone: The sample has other DNA sequences that encode this CDR3 too. J is TRBJ2-7 and V is TRBV11-2; D possibly corresponds to TRBD1 (5 bases). This CDR3 is built from 14 residues. Germline values: CDR1 SGHAT, CDR2 FQNNGV. V was clipped by 1 base and J by 2 bases, with 9 bases between them. CDR3 loop: CASSLGTGAYEQYF. The CDR3 region has the DNA TGTGCCAGCAGCTTAGGTACAGGAGCCTACGAGCAGTACTTC.

The chain links TRBV7-9 to TRBJ2-1; perhaps TRBD2 as D (6 bases). In germline, CDR1 is SEHNR, CDR2 FQNEAQ (reference sequence). V was shortened by 0 bases and J by 2 bases, with 8 bases between the two germline ends. This CDR3 has 15 residues. The DNA for the CDR3 is TGTGCCAGCAGCTTAGCGGCGGGGCCCTACAATGAGCAGTTCTTC. Protein sequence: CASSLAAGPYNEQFF.

V usage is TRBV6-4 and J usage is TRBJ2-2; 8 bases are shared with TRBD1. Germline values: CDR1 MRHNA, CDR2 SNTAGT. This CDR3 is built from 15 residues. The J segment lost 3 bases and the V segment lost 0 bases, leaving 0 bases of the junction unmatched. This chain's CDR3 is CASSDSDRDTGELFF. CDR3 sequence (DNA): TGTGCCAGCAGTGACTCGGACAGGGACACCGGGGAGCTGTTTTTT.

The V and J genes are TRBV5-6 and TRBJ1-5; D ambiguous. The ends were cut back, 0 bases at V and 1 base at J, with 14 bases in the middle. Germline V gene lookup returns CDR1 SGHDT and CDR2 YYEEEE. The CDR3 length is 17 residues. The CDR3 reads CASSLAKAWASNQPQHF. Here the CDR3 DNA reads TGTGCCAGCAGCTTGGCGAAGGCTTGGGCAAGCAATCAGCCCCAGCATTTT.

This chain uses TRBV10-3 with TRBJ2-1, with D possibly matching TRBD1 (7 bases). This CDR3 is built from 21 residues. Germline CDR1 is ENHRY and CDR2 is SYGVKD. V gave up 6 bases and J gave up 0 bases, with 30 bases separating them. In DNA form, the CDR3 reads TGTGCCATCAGGCCCAGGGGGGAGCGAGGTAAGGGTTTTAGCTCCTACAATGAGCAGTTCTTC. It encodes CAIRPRGERGKGFSSYNEQFF.

The rearrangement joins TRBV15 to TRBJ2-5; D might be TRBD1 (5 bases). CDR1 and CDR2 from the germline V gene are LNHNV and YYDKDF (reference sequence). Trimming took off 5 bases at V and 3 bases at J, with 13 bases between the two ends. The CDR3 has 14 amino acids. The CDR3 DNA sequence: TGTGCCACCAGCTCTACGACAGAGAAAGAGACCCAGTACTTC. Translating gives CATSSTTEKETQYF.